Listed below are T cell receptor beta chains from one sample, sequenced in a study of T cell responses to AZD1222 COVID-19 vaccine. Using immunoSEQ multiplex PCR, the repertoire was profiled, and TCRdb retains in-frame clones only, with some absent. The sample has 80,000 to 95,000 clones, around 80% seen once; the top ten hold 20% to 25%. Here the sequenced sample was peripheral blood, taken on day 0 of AZD1222 vaccination. The receptors stem from an adult in good health. CDR3s include the opening cysteine and the closing phenylalanine or tryptophan. The D gene is left open where the match is weak. Expanded clones get a size class; other rows say once, few or many, or leave the size out.

d_call,j_call,clone_size,v_call,cdr3_aa,cdr3_nt
-,TRBJ1-5,-,TRBV7-9,CASSLRRGQPQHF,TGTGCCAGCAGCCTACGCAGGGGACAGCCCCAGCATTTT
-,TRBJ1-2,-,TRBV4-1,CASSQDSGALGYTF,TGCGCCAGCAGCCAAGATTCGGGGGCTTTGGGCTACACCTTC
TRBD2,TRBJ2-7,once,TRBV28,CASSLSHSGSTYEQYF,TGTGCCAGCAGTTTGTCGCATAGCGGGAGTACTTACGAGCAGTACTTC
TRBD2,TRBJ2-3,-,TRBV27,CASSLWGGSGADTQYF,TGTGCCAGCAGTTTATGGGGGGGGAGCGGCGCAGATACGCAGTATTTT
-,TRBJ2-7,-,TRBV23-1,CASSQSGSETQTYEQYF,TGCGCCAGCAGTCAATCAGGATCCGAGACACAGACCTACGAGCAGTACTTC
-,TRBJ2-5,-,TRBV5-1,CASSSQGPQETQYF,TGCGCCAGCAGCTCACAGGGTCCCCAAGAGACCCAGTACTTC
-,TRBJ1-1,-,TRBV28,CASTINQGEAFF,TGTGCCAGCACCATCAACCAGGGTGAAGCTTTCTTT
TRBD2,TRBJ2-1,-,TRBV11-3,CASSFGALAGEKQFF,TGTGCCAGCAGCTTCGGAGCGTTGGCGGGAGAAAAGCAGTTCTTC
TRBD1,TRBJ2-1,-,TRBV5-6,CASRTRRTGDNEQFF,TGTGCCAGCAGAACTCGCCGGACAGGCGACAATGAGCAGTTCTTC
TRBD1,TRBJ2-1,-,TRBV27,CASTDRENNYNEQFF,TGTGCCAGCACTGACAGGGAGAACAACTACAATGAGCAGTTCTTC
-,TRBJ2-3,-,TRBV6-2/TRBV6-3,CASSKVANTQYF,TGTGCCAGCAGCAAGGTAGCGAATACGCAGTATTTT
TRBD1,TRBJ2-7,-,TRBV7-8,CASSSDGQVDYEQYF,TGTGCCAGCAGTTCCGACGGACAGGTTGACTACGAGCAGTACTTC
-,TRBJ2-5,-,TRBV7-9,CASSLVLGRHVETQYF,TGTGCCAGCAGCTTAGTCTTGGGACGGCACGTTGAGACCCAGTACTTC
-,TRBJ2-3,-,TRBV25-1,CASSDARSDTQYF,TGTGCCAGCAGTGATGCCAGGTCCGATACGCAGTATTTT
-,TRBJ1-3,-,TRBV27,CASSSYSGNTIYF,TGTGCCAGCAGTTCCTACTCTGGAAACACCATATATTTT
TRBD1,TRBJ1-2,-,TRBV5-1,CASSTATGLGNGYTF,TGCGCCAGCAGCACCGCGACAGGGCTGGGGAATGGCTACACCTTC
TRBD1,TRBJ1-2,-,TRBV18,CASSPDTGGSNYGYTF,TGTGCCAGCTCACCGGACACAGGGGGCTCTAACTATGGCTACACCTTC
-,TRBJ1-2,-,TRBV15,CATSRDGVRLDYGYTF,TGTGCCACCAGCAGAGATGGGGTTCGGCTCGACTATGGCTACACCTTC